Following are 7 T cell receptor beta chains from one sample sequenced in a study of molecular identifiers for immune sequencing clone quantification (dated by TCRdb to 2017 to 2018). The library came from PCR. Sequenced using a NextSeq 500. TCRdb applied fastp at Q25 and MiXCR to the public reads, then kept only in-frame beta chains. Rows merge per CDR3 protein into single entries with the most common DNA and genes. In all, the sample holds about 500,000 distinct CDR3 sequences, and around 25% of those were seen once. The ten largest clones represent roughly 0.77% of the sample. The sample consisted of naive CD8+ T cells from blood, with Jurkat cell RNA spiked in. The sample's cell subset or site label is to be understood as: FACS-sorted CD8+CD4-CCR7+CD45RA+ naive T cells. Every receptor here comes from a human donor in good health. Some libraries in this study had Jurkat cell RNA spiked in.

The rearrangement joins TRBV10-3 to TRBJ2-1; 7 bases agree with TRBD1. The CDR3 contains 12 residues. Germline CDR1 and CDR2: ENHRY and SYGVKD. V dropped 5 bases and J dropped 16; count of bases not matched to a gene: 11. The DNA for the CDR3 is TGTGCCATCAGTAAGGAGAAGGGGGCTGGCTTCTTC. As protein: CAISKEKGAGFF.

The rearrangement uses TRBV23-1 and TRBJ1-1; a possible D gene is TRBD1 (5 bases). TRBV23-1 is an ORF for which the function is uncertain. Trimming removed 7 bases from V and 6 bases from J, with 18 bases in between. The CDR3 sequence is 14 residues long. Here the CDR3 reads CASTRWGRPAEAFF. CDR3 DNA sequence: TGCGCCAGCACCCGGTGGGGCAGGCCCGCTGAAGCTTTCTTT.

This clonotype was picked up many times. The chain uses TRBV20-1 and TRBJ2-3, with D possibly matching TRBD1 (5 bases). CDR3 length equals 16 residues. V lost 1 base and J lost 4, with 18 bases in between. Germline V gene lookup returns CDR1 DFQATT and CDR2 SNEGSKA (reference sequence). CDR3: CSARGGTALAADTQYF. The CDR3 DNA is TGCAGTGCTAGAGGGGGCACAGCCCTCGCCGCAGATACGCAGTATTTT.

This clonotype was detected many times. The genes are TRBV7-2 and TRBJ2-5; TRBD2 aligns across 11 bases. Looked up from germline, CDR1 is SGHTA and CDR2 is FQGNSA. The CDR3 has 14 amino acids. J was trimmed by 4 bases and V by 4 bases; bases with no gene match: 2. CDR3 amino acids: CASSSGTSGETQYF. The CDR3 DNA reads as TGTGCCAGCAGCTCCGGGACTAGCGGAGAGACCCAGTACTTC.

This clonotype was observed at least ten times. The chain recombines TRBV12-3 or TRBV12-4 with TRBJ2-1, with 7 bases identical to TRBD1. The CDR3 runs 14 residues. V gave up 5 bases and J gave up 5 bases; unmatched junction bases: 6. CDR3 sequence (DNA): TGTGCCAGCAGTGATGGACAGGAACACAATGAGCAGTTCTTC. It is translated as CASSDGQEHNEQFF.

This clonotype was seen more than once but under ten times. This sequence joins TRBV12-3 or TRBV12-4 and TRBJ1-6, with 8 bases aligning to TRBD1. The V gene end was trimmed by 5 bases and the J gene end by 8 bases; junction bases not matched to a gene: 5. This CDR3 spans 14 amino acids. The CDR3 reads CASSTDRVDSPLHF. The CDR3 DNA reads TGTGCCAGCAGTACGGACAGGGTCGATTCACCCCTCCACTTT.

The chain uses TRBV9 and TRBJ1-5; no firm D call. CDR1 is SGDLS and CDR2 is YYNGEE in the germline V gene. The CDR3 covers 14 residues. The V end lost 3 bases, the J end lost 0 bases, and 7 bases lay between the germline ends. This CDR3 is CASSASPSNQPQHF. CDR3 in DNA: TGTGCCAGCAGCGCGAGCCCTAGCAATCAGCCCCAGCATTTT.